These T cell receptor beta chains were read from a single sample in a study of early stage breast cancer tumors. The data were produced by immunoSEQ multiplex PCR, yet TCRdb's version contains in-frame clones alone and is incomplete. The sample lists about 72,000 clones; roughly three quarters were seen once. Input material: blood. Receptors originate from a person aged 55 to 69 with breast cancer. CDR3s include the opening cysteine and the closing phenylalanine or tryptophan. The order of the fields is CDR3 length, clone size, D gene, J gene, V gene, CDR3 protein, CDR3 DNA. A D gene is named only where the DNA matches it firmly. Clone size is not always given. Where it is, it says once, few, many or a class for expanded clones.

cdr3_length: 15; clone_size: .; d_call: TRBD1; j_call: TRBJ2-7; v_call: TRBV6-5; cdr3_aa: CASRKGQGATYEQYF; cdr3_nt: TGTGCCAGCAGGAAGGGACAGGGGGCAACCTACGAGCAGTACTTC
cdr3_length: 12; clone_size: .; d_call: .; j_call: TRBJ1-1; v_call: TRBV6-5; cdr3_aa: CASIRGNTEAFF; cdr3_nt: TGTGCCAGCATTCGTGGGAACACTGAAGCTTTCTTT
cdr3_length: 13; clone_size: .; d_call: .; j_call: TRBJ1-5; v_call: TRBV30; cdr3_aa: CASQGSLGEPQHF; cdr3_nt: TGTGCCTCGCAGGGGTCTCTCGGGGAGCCCCAGCATTTT
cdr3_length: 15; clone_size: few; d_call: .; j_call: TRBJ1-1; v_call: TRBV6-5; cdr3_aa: CASSYTLSGYTEAFF; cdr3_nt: TGTGCCAGCAGTTACACCCTATCAGGATACACTGAAGCTTTCTTT
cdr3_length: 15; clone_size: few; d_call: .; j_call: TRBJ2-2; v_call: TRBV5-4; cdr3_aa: CASSFQGAHTGELFF; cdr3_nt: TGTGCCAGCAGCTTTCAGGGCGCGCACACCGGGGAGCTGTTTTTT
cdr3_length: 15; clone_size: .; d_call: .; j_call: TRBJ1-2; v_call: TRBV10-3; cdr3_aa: CAISEHLGTNYGYTF; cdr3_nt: TGTGCCATCAGTGAGCACCTTGGAACTAACTATGGCTACACCTTC
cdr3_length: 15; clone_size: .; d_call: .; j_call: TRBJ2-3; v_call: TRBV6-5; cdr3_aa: CASSWKGQYTDTQYF; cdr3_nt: TGTGCCAGCAGCTGGAAAGGACAGTACACAGATACGCAGTATTTT
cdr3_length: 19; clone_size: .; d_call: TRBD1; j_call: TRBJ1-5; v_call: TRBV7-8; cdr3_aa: CASSLALGQGARSNQPQHF; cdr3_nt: TGTGCCAGCAGCTTAGCGCTGGGACAGGGGGCTAGGAGCAATCAGCCCCAGCATTTT
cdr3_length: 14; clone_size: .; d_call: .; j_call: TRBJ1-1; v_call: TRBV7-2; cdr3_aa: CASSLAGYPTEAFF; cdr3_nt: TGTGCCAGCAGCTTAGCGGGGTACCCCACTGAAGCTTTCTTT
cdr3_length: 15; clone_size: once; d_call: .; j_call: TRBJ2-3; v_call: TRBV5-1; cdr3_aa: CASSRDGEGADTQYF; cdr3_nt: TGCGCCAGCAGCCGGGACGGGGAAGGGGCAGATACGCAGTATTTT
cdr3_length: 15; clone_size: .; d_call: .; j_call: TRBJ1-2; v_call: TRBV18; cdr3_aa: CASSPIQDPGQGYTF; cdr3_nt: TGTGCCAGCTCACCGATCCAGGACCCGGGCCAGGGCTACACCTTC
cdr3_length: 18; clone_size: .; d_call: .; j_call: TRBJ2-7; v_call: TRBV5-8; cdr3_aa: CASSLGFLARILTYEQYF; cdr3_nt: TGTGCCAGCAGCCTGGGGTTTTTGGCACGGATCCTCACCTACGAGCAGTACTTC
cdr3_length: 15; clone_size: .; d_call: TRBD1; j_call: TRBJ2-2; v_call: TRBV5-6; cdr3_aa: CASSIRQGNTGELFF; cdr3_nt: TGTGCCAGCAGCATCCGACAGGGGAACACCGGGGAGCTGTTTTTT
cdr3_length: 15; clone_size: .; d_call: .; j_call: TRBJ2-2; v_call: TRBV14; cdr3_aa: CASSQEDSHTGELFF; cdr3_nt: TGTGCCAGCAGCCAAGAGGACAGCCACACCGGGGAGCTGTTTTTT
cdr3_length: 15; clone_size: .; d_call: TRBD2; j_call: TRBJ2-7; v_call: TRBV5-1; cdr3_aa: CASSWGASGKYEQYF; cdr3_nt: TGCGCCAGCAGCTGGGGGGCTAGCGGGAAGTACGAGCAGTACTTC
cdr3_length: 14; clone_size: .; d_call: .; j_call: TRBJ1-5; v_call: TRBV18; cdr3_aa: CASSSTVINQPQHF; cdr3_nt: TGTGCCAGCTCTTCAACAGTGATCAATCAGCCCCAGCATTTT
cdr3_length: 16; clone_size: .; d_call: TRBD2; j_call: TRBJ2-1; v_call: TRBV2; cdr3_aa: CASRGLAGVRHNEQFF; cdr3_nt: TGTGCCAGCAGGGGACTAGCGGGAGTTCGGCACAATGAGCAGTTCTTC
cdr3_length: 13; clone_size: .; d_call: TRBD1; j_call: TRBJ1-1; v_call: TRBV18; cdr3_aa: CASSPDRKGEAFF; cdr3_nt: TGTGCCAGCTCACCGGACAGGAAAGGTGAAGCTTTCTTT
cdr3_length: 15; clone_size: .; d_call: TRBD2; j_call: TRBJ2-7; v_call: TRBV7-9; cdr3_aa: CASTPPGLAGLGQYF; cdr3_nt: TGTGCCAGCACGCCTCCGGGACTAGCGGGATTAGGGCAGTACTTC
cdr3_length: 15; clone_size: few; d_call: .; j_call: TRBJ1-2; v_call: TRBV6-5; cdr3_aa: CASSLTTPGLYGYTF; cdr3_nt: TGTGCCAGCAGCCTAACTACCCCGGGTCTCTATGGCTACACCTTC
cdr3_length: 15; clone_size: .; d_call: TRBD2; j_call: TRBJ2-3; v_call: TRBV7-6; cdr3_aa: CASSPIAGDTDTQYF; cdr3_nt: TGTGCCAGCAGCCCGATAGCGGGGGACACAGATACGCAGTATTTT
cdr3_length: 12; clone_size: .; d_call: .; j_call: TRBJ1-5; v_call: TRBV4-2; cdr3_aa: CASSQEVGPQHF; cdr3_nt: TGTGCCAGCAGCCAAGAAGTTGGGCCCCAGCATTTT
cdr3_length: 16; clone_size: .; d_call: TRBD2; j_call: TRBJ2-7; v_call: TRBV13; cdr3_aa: CASSLTSGPSSYEQYF; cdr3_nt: TGTGCCAGCAGCTTGACTAGCGGGCCTAGCTCCTACGAGCAGTACTTC
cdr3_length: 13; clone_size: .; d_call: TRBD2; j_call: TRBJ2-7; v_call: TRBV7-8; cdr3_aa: CASSQPGGYEQYF; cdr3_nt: TGTGCCAGCAGCCAACCCGGGGGGTACGAGCAGTACTTC
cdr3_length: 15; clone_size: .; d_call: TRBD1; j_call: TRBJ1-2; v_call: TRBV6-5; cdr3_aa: CASSLSGGAGYGYTF; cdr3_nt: TGTGCCAGCAGTTTATCAGGGGGCGCGGGGTATGGCTACACCTTC
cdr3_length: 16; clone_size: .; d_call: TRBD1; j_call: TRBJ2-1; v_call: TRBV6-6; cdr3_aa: CASSYAGTGNNNEQFF; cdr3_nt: TGTGCCAGCAGTTACGCCGGGACAGGGAATAACAATGAGCAGTTCTTC
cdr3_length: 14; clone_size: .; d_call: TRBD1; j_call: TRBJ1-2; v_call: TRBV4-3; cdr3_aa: CASSQNTRGPGYTF; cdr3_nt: TGCGCCAGCAGCCAGAATACCAGGGGGCCTGGCTACACCTTC
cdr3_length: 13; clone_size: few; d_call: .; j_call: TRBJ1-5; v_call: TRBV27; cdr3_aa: CASSLSANQPQHF; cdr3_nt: TGTGCCAGCAGTTTATCAGCGAATCAGCCCCAGCATTTT
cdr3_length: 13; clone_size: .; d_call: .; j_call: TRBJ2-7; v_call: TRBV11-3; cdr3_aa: CASSLDEVGEQYF; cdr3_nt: TGTGCCAGCAGCCTGGACGAGGTGGGCGAGCAGTACTTC
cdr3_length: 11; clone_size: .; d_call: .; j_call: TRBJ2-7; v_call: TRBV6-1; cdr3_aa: CASSARFEQYF; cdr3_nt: TGTGCCAGCAGCGCCCGATTCGAGCAGTACTTC
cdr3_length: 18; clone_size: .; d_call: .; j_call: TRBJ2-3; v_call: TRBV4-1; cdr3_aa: CASSLASGSTPSIDTQYF; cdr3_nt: TGCGCCAGCAGCCTTGCCAGTGGGTCCACACCCTCCATAGATACGCAGTATTTT
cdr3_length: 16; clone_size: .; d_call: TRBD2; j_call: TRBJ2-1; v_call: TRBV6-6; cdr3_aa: CASSLGAGGPYNEQFF; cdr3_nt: TGTGCCAGCAGTTTAGGTGCGGGGGGTCCGTACAATGAGCAGTTCTTC
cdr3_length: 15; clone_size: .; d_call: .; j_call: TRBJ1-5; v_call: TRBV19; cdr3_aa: CASSLREALNQPQHF; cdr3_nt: TGTGCCAGTAGTTTACGGGAGGCCTTGAATCAGCCCCAGCATTTT
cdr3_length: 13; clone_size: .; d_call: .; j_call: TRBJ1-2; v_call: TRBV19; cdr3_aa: CATLADGNYGYTF; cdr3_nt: TGTGCCACCCTGGCGGACGGTAACTATGGCTACACCTTC
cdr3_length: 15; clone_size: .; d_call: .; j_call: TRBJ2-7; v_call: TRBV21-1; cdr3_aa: CASSKRGTETYEQYF; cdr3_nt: TGTGCCAGCAGCAAGAGAGGGACAGAGACCTACGAGCAGTACTTC
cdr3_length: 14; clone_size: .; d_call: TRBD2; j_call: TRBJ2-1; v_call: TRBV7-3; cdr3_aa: CASSPGISGGEQFF; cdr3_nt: TGTGCCAGCAGCCCCGGGATTTCGGGAGGTGAGCAGTTCTTC
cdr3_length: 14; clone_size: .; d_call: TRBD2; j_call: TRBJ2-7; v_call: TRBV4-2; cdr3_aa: CASSQGTSGDEQYF; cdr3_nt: TGTGCCAGCAGCCAAGGGACTAGCGGTGACGAGCAGTACTTC
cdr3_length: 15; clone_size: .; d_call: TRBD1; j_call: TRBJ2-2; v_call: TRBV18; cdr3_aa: CASSRTGKNTGELFF; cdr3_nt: TGTGCCAGCTCAAGGACAGGAAAGAACACCGGGGAGCTGTTTTTT
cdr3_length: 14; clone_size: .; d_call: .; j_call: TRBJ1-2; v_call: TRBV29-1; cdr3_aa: CSVEDHGAQDRYTF; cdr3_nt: TGCAGCGTTGAAGATCATGGAGCTCAGGATCGCTACACCTTC
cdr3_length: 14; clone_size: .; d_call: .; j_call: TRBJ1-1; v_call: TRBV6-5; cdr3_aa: CASSYSYENTEAFF; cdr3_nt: TGTGCCAGCAGTTACTCGTACGAGAACACTGAAGCTTTCTTT
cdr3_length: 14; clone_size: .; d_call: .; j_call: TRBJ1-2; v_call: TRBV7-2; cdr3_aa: CASSLDNGSYGYTF; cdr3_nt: TGTGCCAGCAGCCTGGATAACGGGAGCTATGGCTACACCTTC
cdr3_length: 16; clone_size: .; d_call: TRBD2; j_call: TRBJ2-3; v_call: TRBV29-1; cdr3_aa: CSVKTSGGLGADTQYF; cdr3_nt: TGCAGCGTAAAGACTAGCGGGGGTCTGGGGGCAGATACGCAGTATTTT
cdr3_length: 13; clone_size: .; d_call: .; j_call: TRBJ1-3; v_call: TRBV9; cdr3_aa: CASSVGPINTIYF; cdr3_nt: TGTGCCAGCAGCGTAGGGCCAATTAACACCATATATTTT
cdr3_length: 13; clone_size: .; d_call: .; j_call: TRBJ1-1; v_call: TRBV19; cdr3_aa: CASRLPGGAEAFF; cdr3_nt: TGTGCCAGTAGGCTCCCGGGGGGTGCTGAAGCTTTCTTT
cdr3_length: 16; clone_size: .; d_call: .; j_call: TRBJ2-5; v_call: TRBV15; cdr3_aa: CATSGHRDGARETQYF; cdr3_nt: TGTGCCACCAGCGGGCATAGGGATGGGGCACGAGAGACCCAGTACTTC